The 6 T cell receptor beta chains below were found in one sample sequenced in a study of blood T cell repertoires in COVID-19. The method was immunoSEQ multiplex PCR; TCRdb's version includes in-frame clones alone and lacks a portion of them. The sample consists of some 220,000 clones, around 81% of them appearing once. The material sequenced was peripheral blood. Receptors originate from a woman younger than 45 who had recovered from COVID-19.

The genes are TRBV5-1 and TRBJ2-2, with 8 bases that match TRBD1. Germline values: CDR1 SGHRS, CDR2 YFSETQ. J gave up 4 bases and V 4 bases, and 12 bases lay outside the gene matches. The CDR3 is 17 residues long. The CDR3 DNA follows: TGCGCCAGCAGCCCGTTAGGTCAGGGGGCGCGCACCGGGGAGCTGTTTTTT. This translates into CASSPLGQGARTGELFF.

The genes are TRBV27 and TRBJ2-3; TRBD1 might be the D (6 bases). This CDR3 has 12 residues. Germline V gene data show CDR1 as MNHEY and CDR2 as SMNVEV (reference sequence). V was clipped by 4 bases and J by 10 bases, with 12 bases between them. The CDR3 bases are TGTGCCAGCAGTTCCCAGGGGCGGCCGCAGTATTTT. It encodes CASSSQGRPQYF.

J is TRBJ1-5 and V is TRBV27, with 7 bases lining up with TRBD1. J was trimmed by 4 bases and V by 11 bases; bases with no gene match: 11. Germline-derived CDR1 and CDR2 are MNHEY and SMNVEV (reference sequence). This CDR3 is 14 amino acids long. The CDR3 nucleotides read TGTGCCTCCTCCCCGGACAGGAGAAATCAGCCCCAGCATTTT. Protein product: CASSPDRRNQPQHF.

The chain employs TRBV11-2 and TRBJ1-2; perhaps TRBD1 as D (6 bases). This CDR3 spans 15 amino acids. Germline-derived CDR1 and CDR2 are SGHAT and FQNNGV. Trimming cost V 0 bases and J 4 bases, with 12 bases left between them. CDR3 residues: CASSLERGAAYGYTF. The CDR3 bases are TGTGCCAGCAGCTTAGAGCGGGGGGCCGCCTATGGCTACACCTTC.

The chain combines TRBV13 with TRBJ1-4; D perhaps matches TRBD1 (5 bases). The CDR3 spans 16 residues. Trimming took 0 bases from V and 4 from J, leaving 12 bases between them. The germline V gene encodes CDR1 PRHDT and CDR2 FYEKMQ (reference sequence). CDR3 bases: TGTGCCAGCAGCTTAGGCCTGTCGGGACTTAATGAAAAACTGTTTTTT. It translates to CASSLGLSGLNEKLFF.

As to this clone: Within the sample, other DNA sequences also encode this same CDR3. The chain has TRBV9 and TRBJ1-6; D remains unclear. CDR1 SGDLS and CDR2 YYNGEE come from the germline V gene. V lost 2 bases and J lost 5, with 2 bases in between. The CDR3 runs 12 residues. The CDR3 loop is CASSVNNSPLHF. The CDR3 coding sequence is TGTGCCAGCAGCGTTAATAATTCACCCCTCCACTTT.